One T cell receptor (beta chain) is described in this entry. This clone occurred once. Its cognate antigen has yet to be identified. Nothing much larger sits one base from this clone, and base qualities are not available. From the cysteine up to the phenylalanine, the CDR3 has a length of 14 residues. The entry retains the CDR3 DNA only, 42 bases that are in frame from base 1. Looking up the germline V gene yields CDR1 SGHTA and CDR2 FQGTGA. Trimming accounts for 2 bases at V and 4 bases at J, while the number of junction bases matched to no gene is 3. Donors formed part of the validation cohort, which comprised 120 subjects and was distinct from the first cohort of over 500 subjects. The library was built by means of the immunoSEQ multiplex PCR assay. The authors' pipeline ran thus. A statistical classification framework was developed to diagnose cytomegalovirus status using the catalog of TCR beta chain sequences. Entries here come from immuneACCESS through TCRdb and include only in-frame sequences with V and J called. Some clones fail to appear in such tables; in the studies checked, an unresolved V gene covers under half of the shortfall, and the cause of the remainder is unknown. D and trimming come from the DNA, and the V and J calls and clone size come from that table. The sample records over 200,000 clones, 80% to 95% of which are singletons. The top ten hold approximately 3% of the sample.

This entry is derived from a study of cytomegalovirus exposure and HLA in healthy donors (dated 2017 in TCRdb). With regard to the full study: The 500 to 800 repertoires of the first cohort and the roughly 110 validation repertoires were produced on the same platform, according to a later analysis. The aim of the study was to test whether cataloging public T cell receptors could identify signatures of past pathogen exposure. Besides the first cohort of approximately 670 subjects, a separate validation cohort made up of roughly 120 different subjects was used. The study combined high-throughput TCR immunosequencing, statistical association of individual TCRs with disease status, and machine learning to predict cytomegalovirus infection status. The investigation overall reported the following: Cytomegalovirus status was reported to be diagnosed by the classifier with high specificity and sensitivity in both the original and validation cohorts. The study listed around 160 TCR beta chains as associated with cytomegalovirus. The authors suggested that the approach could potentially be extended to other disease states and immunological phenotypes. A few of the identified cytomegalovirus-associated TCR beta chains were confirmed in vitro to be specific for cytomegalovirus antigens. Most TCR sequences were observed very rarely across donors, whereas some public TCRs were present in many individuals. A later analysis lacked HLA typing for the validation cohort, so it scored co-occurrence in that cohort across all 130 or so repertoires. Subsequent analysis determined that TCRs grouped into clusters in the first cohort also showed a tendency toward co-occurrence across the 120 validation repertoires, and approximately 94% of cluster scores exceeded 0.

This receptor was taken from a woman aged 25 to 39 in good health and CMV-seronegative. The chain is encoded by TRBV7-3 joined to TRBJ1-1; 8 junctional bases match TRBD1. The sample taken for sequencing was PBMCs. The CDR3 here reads CASSLQGARTEAFF. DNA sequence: TGTGCCAGCAGCTTACAGGGGGCGCGCACTGAAGCTTTCTTT.